Presented here are 26 T cell receptor beta chains from one specimen sequenced in a study of T cells in localized non-small cell lung cancer (dated by TCRdb to the early 2020s). Libraries were prepared through the immunoSEQ multiplex PCR assay. Entries here come from immuneACCESS through TCRdb and include only in-frame sequences with V and J called. Some clones fail to appear in such tables; in the studies checked, an unresolved V gene covers under half of the shortfall, and the cause of the remainder is unknown. The sample includes roughly 36,000 clones, with 75% to 85% observed a single time. The top ten clonotypes cover roughly 35% of the sample. The source material was PBMCs, sampled before any cancer treatment. These receptor sequences come from a woman aged 40-69 years with stage II squamous cell lung carcinoma.

The chain carries TRBV5-4 and TRBJ2-5; tentative D call: TRBD1 (6 bases). CDR3 length equals 14 residues. The germline V gene encodes CDR1 SGHNT and CDR2 YYREEE (reference sequence). The ends were cut back, 3 bases at V and 2 bases at J, with 11 bases in the middle. CDR3 coding DNA: TGTGCCAGCAGCTCCGGACAGCGTCAAGAGACCCAGTACTTC. Its translation is CASSSGQRQETQYF.

The gene calls are TRBV27 and TRBJ2-7, with 7 bases aligning to TRBD2. The V segment lost 3 bases and the J segment 1 base; nucleotides outside the gene matches: 6. Germline assignment: CDR1 MNHEY and CDR2 SMNVEV (reference sequence). The CDR3 loop spans 15 amino acids. CDR3 DNA sequence: TGTGCCAGCAGTTTCTCGGGGGAGGGTTCCTACGAGCAGTACTTC. Its protein product is CASSFSGEGSYEQYF.

This clone was seen a handful of times. J is TRBJ2-1 and V is TRBV7-3; 10 positions agree with TRBD2. This CDR3 contains 15 residues. CDR1 and CDR2 from the germline V gene are SGHTA and FQGTGA. V was pared by 5 bases and J by 9 bases, with 10 bases of the junction left unmatched. CDR3 in DNA: TGTGCCAGCAGCCGTGCAAGCGGGAGGGACGGTGAGCAGTTCTTC. Protein product: CASSRASGRDGEQFF.

The V call is TRBV10-3, the J call TRBJ2-7, with D unclear. The germline CDR1 and CDR2 sequences are ENHRY and SYGVKD. Trimming left V 6 bases short and J 6 bases short, with 12 bases between. CDR3 length: 12 residues. For the CDR3, the DNA is TGTGCCATCAGGGACGCATTGGGCGAGCAGTACGTC. Its protein product is CAIRDALGEQYV.

This clone appeared once. The chain has TRBV7-2 and TRBJ2-3, with D maybe TRBD1 (5 bases). The germline V gene has CDR1 SGHTA and CDR2 FQGNSA. V dropped 7 bases and J dropped 1 base, with 12 bases sitting between them. The CDR3 spans 14 residues. The CDR3, as DNA: TGTGCCAGCAACTATCAACAGGGCACAGATACGCAGTATTTT. Translating it yields CASNYQQGTDTQYF.

The V call is TRBV21-1, the J call TRBJ1-5. TRBV21-1 is termed a pseudogene. This CDR3 comprises 14 residues. The CDR3: CASSKNPGNQPQHF. CDR3 nucleotide sequence: TGTGCCAGCAGCAAAAACCCGGGCAATCAGCCCCAGCATTTT.

As DNA, the CDR3 is TGTGCCATCAGAGCAGTAGCGGGGGGAAATGAGCAGTTCTTC. This translates into CAIRAVAGGNEQFF. The V gene is TRBV10-3, the J gene TRBJ2-1; TRBD2 matches 10 bases. The V segment lost 6 bases and the J segment 7 bases; nucleotides outside the gene matches: 6. CDR3 length: 14 amino acids. Germline CDR1 and CDR2: ENHRY and SYGVKD.

This sequence joins TRBV12-5 and TRBJ2-5; no clear D. Germline lookup yields CDR1 LGHNT and CDR2 FRNRAP. Trimming removed 2 bases at V and 5 bases at J, with 12 bases between. This CDR3 region has 14 residues. DNA for the CDR3: TGTGCTAGTGGTTTGTCCCTCGACGGGGAGACCCAGTACTTC. The encoded protein is CASGLSLDGETQYF.

This chain uses TRBV5-8 with TRBJ1-1; the D is unclear. CDR1 is SGHTS and CDR2 is YDEGEE in the germline V gene. This CDR3 is built from 9 residues. CDR3 amino acids: CGHPGRAFF. For the CDR3, the DNA is TGTGGCCACCCAGGCCGAGCTTTCTTT.

This clone has only a few counts. This chain links TRBV28 with TRBJ2-1; tentative D call: TRBD2 (6 bases). The CDR3 is made up of 14 amino acids. Deletions cut 6 bases from V and 4 bases from J, with 13 bases between. CDR1 and CDR2 from the germline V gene are MDHEN and SYDVKM. The CDR3 nucleotides read TGTGCCAGCAGCTCGGAGCGGGCTTACAATGAGCAGTTCTTC. This sequence encodes CASSSERAYNEQFF.

The chain uses TRBV2 and TRBJ1-2; the D gene is possibly TRBD1 (6 bases). Trimming removed 5 bases from V and 0 bases from J, with 13 bases in between. Germline CDR1 is SNHLY and CDR2 is FYNNEI. The CDR3 spans 15 residues. CDR3 loop: CASSLWGASNYGYTF. In nucleotides, the CDR3 is TGTGCCAGCAGTCTCTGGGGGGCTTCTAACTATGGCTACACCTTC.

The gene calls are TRBV19 and TRBJ1-2; weak D call: TRBD1 (6 bases). Trimming stripped 5 bases from V and 4 bases from J, with 11 bases between. CDR1 and CDR2 (germline): LNHDA, SQIVND (reference sequence). This CDR3 region has 13 residues. CDR3: CASSLGQSYGYTF. DNA of the CDR3: TGTGCCAGTAGTCTTGGACAGAGCTATGGCTACACCTTC.

The chain combines TRBV6-1 with TRBJ2-1; D unclear. Trimming pared 7 bases from V and 0 bases from J, leaving 13 bases between. The CDR3 is made up of 15 amino acids. Germline CDR1 is MNHNS and CDR2 is SASEGT. The chain's CDR3 is CASTNPVSSYNEQFF. For the CDR3, the DNA is TGTGCCAGCACCAATCCTGTTAGCTCCTACAATGAGCAGTTCTTC.

The chain couples TRBV6-6 to TRBJ2-5, with D uncertain. The V end was cut by 1 base, the J end by 4 bases, with 4 bases between. The CDR3 is 12 residues long. Germline V gene sequence: CDR1 MNHNY, CDR2 SVGAGI (reference sequence). The CDR3 loop reads CASSYWGETQYF. CDR3 bases: TGTGCCAGCAGTTACTGGGGAGAGACCCAGTACTTC.

V and J are TRBV7-2 and TRBJ1-2; a possible D gene is TRBD1 (6 bases). Between the trimmed V and J ends, which lost 1 base and 8 bases, there was a span of 11 bases. This CDR3 region has 13 residues. CDR1 and CDR2 (germline): SGHTA, FQGNSA. The CDR3 DNA follows: TGTGCCAGCAGCTTAGGGCGGGGGGCCGGCTACACCTTC. Its translation is CASSLGRGAGYTF.

J is TRBJ2-1 and V is TRBV6-6, with D unclear. Germline CDR1 MNHNY, CDR2 SVGAGI (reference sequence). This CDR3 region has 11 residues. Trimming stripped 8 bases from V and 5 bases from J, with 7 bases between. The CDR3 reads CASRWDNEQFF. The DNA for the CDR3 is TGTGCCAGCCGGTGGGACAATGAGCAGTTCTTC.

V usage is TRBV4-2 and J usage is TRBJ1-2; D perhaps matches TRBD1 (6 bases). CDR3 length: 14 amino acids. The germline V gene has CDR1 LGHNA and CDR2 YNFKEQ. V gave up 1 base and J gave up 0 bases, with 6 bases separating them. The CDR3 DNA reads TGTGCCAGCAGCCAAGGGACAGCTAACTATGGCTACACCTTC. It is translated as CASSQGTANYGYTF.

This chain joins TRBV7-9 and TRBJ1-1; a possible D gene is TRBD1 (6 bases). Trimming took 4 bases from V and 5 from J, leaving 14 bases between them. The CDR3 consists of 14 residues. Germline V gene lookup returns CDR1 SEHNR and CDR2 FQNEAQ (reference sequence). The CDR3 DNA reads TGTGCCAGCAGCTCCGACAGGAGGTATACTGAAGCTTTCTTT. It encodes CASSSDRRYTEAFF.

This sequence joins TRBV29-1 and TRBJ2-7; TRBD1 agrees at 7 bases. The CDR3 sequence is 13 residues long. Unmatched junction bases numbered 4, after V lost 5 bases and J lost 0 bases. Germline loops: CDR1 SQVTM, CDR2 ANQGSEA. The chain's CDR3 is CSVMTGSSYEQYF. The CDR3 bases are TGCAGCGTTATGACAGGGAGCTCCTACGAGCAGTACTTC.

The chain joins TRBV11-3 to TRBJ1-6; D unresolved. V was pared by 1 base and J by 6 bases, with 4 bases between. The CDR3 spans 13 residues. Per the germline V gene, CDR1 is SGHNT and CDR2 is YENEEA. CDR3 region: CASSLGSNSPLHF. In DNA form, the CDR3 reads TGTGCCAGCAGCTTAGGCAGTAATTCACCCCTCCACTTT. Based on the CDR3 plus reference TRBV11-3 and TRBJ1-6, the full variable domain is EAGVVQSPRYKIIEKKQPVAFWCNPISGHNTLYWYLQNLGQGPELLIRYENEEAVDDSQLPKDRFSAERLKGVDSTLKIQPAELGDSAVYLCASSLGSNSPLHFGNGTRLTVT.

The rearrangement joins TRBV19 to TRBJ1-2; 7 bases map to TRBD1. Germline V lookup: CDR1 LNHDA, CDR2 SQIVND (reference sequence). This CDR3 comprises 14 residues. V lost 6 bases, J lost 2 bases, and 6 bases stayed unmatched. The CDR3 DNA is TGTGCCAGTAGGGCCGACAGGGAAAACTATGGCTACACCTTC. It yields the protein CASRADRENYGYTF.

This rearrangement joins TRBV19 to TRBJ1-2; a possible D gene is TRBD1 (5 bases). Germline loops: CDR1 LNHDA, CDR2 SQIVND (reference sequence). The V end lost 5 bases, the J end lost 1 base, and 11 bases lay between the germline ends. The CDR3 is 14 residues long. Here the CDR3 DNA reads TGTGCCAGTAGTGGGGACGGACTTAACTATGGCTACACCTTC. It codes for CASSGDGLNYGYTF.

J is TRBJ2-1 and V is TRBV11-3; TRBD2 agrees at 7 bases. V trimming: 4 bases; J trimming: 4 bases; junction bases outside the gene matches: 4. CDR3 length: 14 amino acids. Germline V CDR1 and CDR2: SGHNT, YENEEA. CDR3 residues: CASSSGAGYNEQFF. The CDR3 bases are TGTGCCAGCAGCTCTGGAGCGGGGTACAATGAGCAGTTCTTC.

This clone has only a few counts. The chain has TRBV6-5 and TRBJ2-7; possibly TRBD1 or TRBD2 for D (5 bases each). From germline, CDR1 is MNHEY and CDR2 SVGAGI. This CDR3 region has 12 residues. V was cut by 2 bases and J by 6 bases, with 8 bases left in between. CDR3 amino acids: CASSYGTSEQYF. The CDR3 region has the DNA TGTGCCAGCAGTTACGGGACCAGCGAGCAGTACTTC.

This clone was detected only a few times. The chain couples TRBV7-6 to TRBJ2-6; the match to TRBD2 covers 10 bases. The CDR3 length is 21 residues. Germline trimming cut 0 bases from V and 0 bases from J; bases unmatched to any gene: 11. Germline CDR1 SGHVS, CDR2 FNYEAQ. The CDR3 spells CASSLARTSGVTLSGANVLTF. Here the CDR3 DNA reads TGTGCCAGCAGCTTAGCTCGGACTAGCGGAGTCACCCTCTCTGGGGCCAACGTCCTGACTTTC.

The rearrangement links TRBV18 to TRBJ2-5, with 7 positions matching TRBD2. Unmatched junction bases numbered 10, after V lost 2 bases and J lost 4 bases. The CDR3 runs 16 residues. The germline gives CDR1 KGHSH, CDR2 LQKENI. CDR3 loop: CASSPVQGGFGETQYF. The DNA for the CDR3 is TGTGCCAGCTCACCAGTCCAGGGAGGGTTTGGAGAGACCCAGTACTTC.